This note documents a single T cell receptor beta chain sequence. These data come from a study of control samples from healthy donors and cancer patients. Germline assignment: CDR1 SGHRS and CDR2 YFSETQ. V gave up 8 bases and J gave up 7 bases; unmatched junction bases: 16. This CDR3 is built from 15 residues. Clones were read by immunoSEQ multiplex PCR, and TCRdb kept only the in-frame ones, dropping some. This table holds about 120,000 clones, around 90% found once. The sequencing sample was made of blood. The TCR originated in a man aged 40-49 years in good health. V usage is TRBV5-1 and J usage is TRBJ1-1; 8 nucleotides align to TRBD1. CDR3 loop: CARRNRGNGTVEAFF. CDR3 coding DNA: TGCGCCAGAAGAAACAGGGGGAACGGGACAGTTGAAGCTTTCTTT.